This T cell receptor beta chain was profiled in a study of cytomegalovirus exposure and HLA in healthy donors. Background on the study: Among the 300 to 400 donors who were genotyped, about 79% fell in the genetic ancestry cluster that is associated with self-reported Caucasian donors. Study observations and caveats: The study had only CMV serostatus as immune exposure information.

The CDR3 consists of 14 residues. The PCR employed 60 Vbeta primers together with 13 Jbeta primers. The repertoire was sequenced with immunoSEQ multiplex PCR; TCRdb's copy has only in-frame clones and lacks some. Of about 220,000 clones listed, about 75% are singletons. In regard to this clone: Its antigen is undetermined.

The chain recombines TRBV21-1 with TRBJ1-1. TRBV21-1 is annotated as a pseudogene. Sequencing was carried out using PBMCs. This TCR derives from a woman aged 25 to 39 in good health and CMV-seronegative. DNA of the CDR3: TGTGCCAGCAGCAAAGTCCTGAGGAACACTGAAGCTTTCTTT. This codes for CASSKVLRNTEAFF.